These 8 T cell receptor beta chains originate from one sample sequenced in a study of blood T cell repertoires in COVID-19. Data came from immunoSEQ multiplex PCR; TCRdb stores just in-frame clones and leaves some out. This sample has under 400,000 clones, with approximately 88% found just once. Material for sequencing was peripheral blood. The receptors derive from a woman in her twenties or thirties with COVID-19, enrolled during active disease.

J is TRBJ2-2 and V is TRBV2, with D unresolved. The CDR3 totals 11 residues. The germline CDR1 and CDR2 sequences are SNHLY and FYNNEI. V was shortened by 7 bases and J by 8 bases, with 8 bases between the two germline ends. For the CDR3, the DNA is TGTGCCAGCATATCCGGGGGGGAGCTGTTTTTT. It codes for CASISGGELFF.

The chain uses TRBV5-1 and TRBJ1-3; no clear D gene. Per germline, CDR1 SGHRS and CDR2 YFSETQ. The ends were cut back, 6 bases at V and 0 bases at J, with 10 bases in the middle. The CDR3 is 14 amino acids. DNA for the CDR3: TGCGCCAGCACCCCTGACTTCTCTGGAAACACCATATATTTT. Residues: CASTPDFSGNTIYF.

This clone was found once. The chain employs TRBV5-1 and TRBJ1-1, with D possibly matching TRBD1 (6 bases). Deletions cut 1 base from V and 4 bases from J, with 11 bases between. The CDR3 sequence is 14 residues long. CDR1 is SGHRS and CDR2 is YFSETQ in the germline V gene. The CDR3 loop reads CASSLQGQSTEAFF. The CDR3 DNA is TGCGCCAGCAGCTTGCAGGGGCAGAGCACTGAAGCTTTCTTT.

J is TRBJ1-1 and V is TRBV28; unclear D gene. Germline CDR1 and CDR2: MDHEN and SYDVKM. Trimming shortened V by 2 bases and J by 6 bases, and 4 bases separated the two germline ends. This CDR3 comprises 11 residues. The CDR3 here is CASSLISEAFF. CDR3 nucleotides: TGTGCCAGCAGTTTAATCTCTGAAGCTTTCTTT.

This chain connects TRBV7-2 to TRBJ2-7; D ambiguous. Germline lookup yields CDR1 SGHTA and CDR2 FQGNSA. The V end was cut by 0 bases, the J end by 0 bases, with 6 bases between. This CDR3 spans 14 amino acids. CDR3 sequence (DNA): TGTGCCAGCAGCTTAGCCCACTCCTCCTACGAGCAGTACGTC. Protein product: CASSLAHSSYEQYV.

This chain uses TRBV5-1 with TRBJ2-1, with 8 positions matching TRBD1. CDR3 size: 17 residues. V shed 2 bases and J 5 bases; nucleotides not matched to a gene: 12. The germline CDR1 and CDR2 sequences are SGHRS and YFSETQ. CDR3 nucleotides: TGCGCCAGCAGCTTCGGGGTAGGACAGGGAGCGGACAATGAGCAGTTCTTC. This codes for CASSFGVGQGADNEQFF.

J is TRBJ2-7 and V is TRBV18, with 9 bases fitting TRBD2. From germline, CDR1 is KGHSH and CDR2 LQKENI. The CDR3 contains 13 residues. V shed 0 bases, J shed 6 bases, and the junction held 0 bases outside the gene matches. The CDR3 loop is CASSPPTSGEQYF. DNA of the CDR3: TGTGCCAGCTCACCACCGACTAGCGGCGAGCAGTACTTC.

The J gene is TRBJ1-4, the V gene TRBV29-1; TRBD1 matches at 7 bases. Germline V gene lookup returns CDR1 SQVTM and CDR2 ANQGSEA. J was trimmed by 8 bases and V by 4 bases; bases with no gene match: 4. This CDR3 is 12 amino acids long. The CDR3 coding sequence is TGCAGCGTTGGCCGGACAGGCGAAAAACTGTTTTTT. This encodes CSVGRTGEKLFF.